What follows describes a single T cell receptor beta chain. The antigen remains undetermined. These data belong to a study of T cell responses to AZD1222 COVID-19 vaccine. Study-level results: Vaccine-related CD4 TCRs covered spike, predominating at 160-218 and 743-854. Two AZD1222 doses significantly raised spike-specific TCR breadth and depth over controls. It was only six AZD1222 recipients who were seropositive at baseline.

Per germline, CDR1 MNHNY and CDR2 SVGAGI (reference sequence). V was pared by 6 bases and J by 6 bases, with 14 bases between. The CDR3 sequence is 13 residues long. Produced via immunoSEQ multiplex PCR; TCRdb's table is partial and in-frame only. The profile shows 150,000 or so clones, almost 95% of them singletons. The receptor was isolated from an adult who received the AZD1222 COVID-19 vaccine. The specimen was peripheral blood, collected 28 days after the second AZD1222 dose. The chain employs TRBV6-6 and TRBJ2-5; D assignment may be TRBD1 or TRBD2 (5 bases each). CDR3 coding DNA: TGTGCCAGCAGGGGAGACAGCCAGCAGACCCAGTACTTC. This sequence encodes CASRGDSQQTQYF.